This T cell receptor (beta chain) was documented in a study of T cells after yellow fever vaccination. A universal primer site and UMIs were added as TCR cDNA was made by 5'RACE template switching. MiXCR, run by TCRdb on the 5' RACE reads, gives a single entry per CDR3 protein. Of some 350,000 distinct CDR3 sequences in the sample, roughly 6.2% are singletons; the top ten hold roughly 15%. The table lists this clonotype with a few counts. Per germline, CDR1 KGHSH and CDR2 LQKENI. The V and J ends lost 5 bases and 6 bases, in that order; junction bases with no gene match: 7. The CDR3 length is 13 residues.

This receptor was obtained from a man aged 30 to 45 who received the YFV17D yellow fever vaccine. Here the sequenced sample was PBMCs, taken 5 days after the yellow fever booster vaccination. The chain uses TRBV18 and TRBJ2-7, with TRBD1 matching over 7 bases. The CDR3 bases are TGTGCCAGCTCAGGGGACGACAGGGCCGAGCAGTACTTC. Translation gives CASSGDDRAEQYF.